These 8 T cell receptor beta chains share one sample of origin, sequenced in a study of blood T cell repertoires in COVID-19. Clones were read by immunoSEQ multiplex PCR, and TCRdb kept only the in-frame ones, dropping some. The sample has 150,000 or so clones; 80% to 90% are singletons. Specimen: peripheral blood. The receptors were gathered from a woman aged 40 to 50 with acute or convalescent COVID-19.

The chain employs TRBV7-2 and TRBJ1-1; D gene unclear. The CDR3 sequence is 15 residues long. Trimming left V 4 bases short and J 7 bases short, with 19 bases between. The germline V gene encodes CDR1 SGHTA and CDR2 FQGNSA. CDR3 amino acids: CASSSPFSGNIEAFF. For the CDR3, the DNA is TGTGCCAGCAGCTCACCGTTCTCGGGTAATATTGAAGCTTTCTTT.

The chain couples TRBV3-1 (or the pseudogene TRBV3-2) to TRBJ2-7; D might be TRBD1 (5 bases). Germline assignment: CDR1 LGHDT and CDR2 YNNKEL (reference sequence). Trimming removed 0 bases from V and 4 bases from J, with 13 bases in between. The CDR3 runs 15 residues. The CDR3 nucleotides read TGTGCCAGCAGCCAAGATTCCGGACATTCTTACGAGCAGTACTTC. Residues: CASSQDSGHSYEQYF.

This clone was recorded once. Here the CDR3 reads CASSIDRSIHTEAFF. The CDR3 bases are TGTGCCAGTAGTATAGATCGGTCCATCCACACTGAAGCTTTCTTT. The V call is TRBV19, the J call TRBJ1-1; D is uncertain. The germline gives CDR1 LNHDA, CDR2 SQIVND (reference sequence). V lost 0 bases to trimming and J lost 3 bases, with 11 bases between them. The CDR3 sequence is 15 residues long.

This clone was counted a single time. V and J are TRBV12-2 and TRBJ1-1; the table names TRBD1, a call not compared with the DNA. TRBV12-2 is assigned pseudogene status. This CDR3 contains 15 residues. The CDR3 DNA is TGTGCAAGTCGCTTTAGACAGGGTCGAGGAACTGAAGCTTTCTTT. It codes for CASRFRQGRGTEAFF.

This clone was counted once. The chain is built from TRBV29-1 and TRBJ1-1; weak D call: TRBD1 (5 bases). V lost 3 bases to trimming and J lost 5 bases, with 16 bases between them. Germline CDR1 reads SQVTM; CDR2 reads ANQGSEA. The CDR3 length is 14 residues. CDR3 sequence reads: CSVESGAGETEAFF. CDR3 nucleotides: TGCAGCGTTGAGTCCGGGGCGGGAGAAACTGAAGCTTTCTTT.

The V and J genes are TRBV19 and TRBJ2-7; 9 nucleotides match TRBD2. The V gene end was trimmed by 5 bases and the J gene end by 2 bases; junction bases not matched to a gene: 7. This CDR3 has 15 amino acids. The germline V gene has CDR1 LNHDA and CDR2 SQIVND (reference sequence). The CDR3 sequence: CASSESGGTPYEQYF. In nucleotides, the CDR3 is TGTGCCAGTAGTGAAAGCGGGGGGACTCCCTACGAGCAGTACTTC.

The chain joins TRBV4-1 to TRBJ1-1; 7 bases match TRBD1. J lost 7 bases, V lost 6 bases, and 11 bases had no gene match. This CDR3 comprises 14 residues. From germline, CDR1 is MGHRA and CDR2 YSYEKL. For the CDR3, the DNA is TGCGCCAGCAGTCCCGACAGGGAGGCCTATGAAGCTTTCTTT. It specifies CASSPDREAYEAFF.

The chain recombines TRBV2 with TRBJ1-5; D is undetermined. Germline V lookup: CDR1 SNHLY, CDR2 FYNNEI. CDR3 size: 16 residues. V gave up 4 bases and J gave up 2 bases, with 15 bases separating them. CDR3 sequence: CASSGPRTGGNQPQHF. Written as DNA, the CDR3 is TGTGCCAGCAGTGGCCCCCGCACCGGGGGCAATCAGCCCCAGCATTTT.